One and the same sample provided the 3 T cell receptor beta chains below, sequenced in a study of blood T cell repertoires in COVID-19. The table came from immunoSEQ multiplex PCR; TCRdb's copy has only in-frame clones and leaves some out. In the table there are approximately 500,000 clones, roughly 91% of which are singletons. Specimen: peripheral blood. These receptors were obtained from a woman aged 50 to 60 with COVID-19, enrolled during active disease.

The rearrangement uses TRBV7-8 and TRBJ2-7, with TRBD2 identical over 9 bases. The CDR3 has 15 residues. Germline V gene data show CDR1 as SGHVS and CDR2 as FQNEAQ. The J segment lost 3 bases and the V segment lost 0 bases, leaving 3 bases of the junction unmatched. The CDR3 sequence: CASSLATSGLYEQYF. The CDR3 nucleotides read TGTGCCAGCAGCTTAGCGACTAGCGGCCTCTACGAGCAGTACTTC.

The chain employs TRBV19 and TRBJ1-2, with D possibly matching TRBD1 (6 bases). The CDR3 length is 13 residues. In germline, CDR1 is LNHDA, CDR2 SQIVND (reference sequence). Trimming removed 3 bases from V and 3 bases from J, with 8 bases in between. In DNA, the CDR3 is TGTGCCAGTAGTATGCGGGGGCACTATGGCTACACCTTC. It yields the protein CASSMRGHYGYTF.

The gene calls are TRBV7-3 and TRBJ1-1, with D possibly TRBD1 on 6 matching bases. V lost 5 bases and J 6 bases, leaving 10 bases between the germline ends. The CDR3 covers 12 residues. Germline CDR1 SGHTA, CDR2 FQGTGA. The CDR3 DNA reads as TGTGCCAGCAGCGAACAGGGCTCTGAAGCTTTCTTT. Translating it yields CASSEQGSEAFF.